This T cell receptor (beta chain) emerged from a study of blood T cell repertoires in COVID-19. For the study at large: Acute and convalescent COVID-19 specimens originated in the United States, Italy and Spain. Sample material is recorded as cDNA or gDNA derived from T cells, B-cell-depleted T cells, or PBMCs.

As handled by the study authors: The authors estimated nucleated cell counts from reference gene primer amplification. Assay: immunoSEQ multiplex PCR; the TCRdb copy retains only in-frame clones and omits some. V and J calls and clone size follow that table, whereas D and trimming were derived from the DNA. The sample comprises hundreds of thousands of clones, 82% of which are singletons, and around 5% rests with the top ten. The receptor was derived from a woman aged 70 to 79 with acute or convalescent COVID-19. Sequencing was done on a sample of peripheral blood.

The CDR3 reads CASRDGGPQETQYF. DNA for the CDR3: TGTGCCAGTAGGGATGGAGGCCCCCAAGAGACCCAGTACTTC. The rearrangement links TRBV19 to TRBJ2-5; tentative D call: TRBD2 (5 bases). Germline V lookup: CDR1 LNHDA, CDR2 SQIVND (reference sequence). The CDR3 runs to 14 residues. V was cut by 6 bases and J by 1 base, with 12 bases left in between.